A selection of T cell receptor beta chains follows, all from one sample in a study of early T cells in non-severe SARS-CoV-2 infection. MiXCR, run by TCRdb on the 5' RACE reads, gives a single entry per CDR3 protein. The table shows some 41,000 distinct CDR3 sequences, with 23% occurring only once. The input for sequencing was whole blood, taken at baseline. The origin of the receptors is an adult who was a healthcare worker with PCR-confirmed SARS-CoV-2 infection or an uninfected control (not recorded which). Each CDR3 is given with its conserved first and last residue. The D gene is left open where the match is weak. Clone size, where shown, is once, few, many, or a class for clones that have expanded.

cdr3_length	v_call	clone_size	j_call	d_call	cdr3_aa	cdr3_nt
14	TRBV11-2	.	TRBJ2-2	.	CASSLVTDTGELFF	TGTGCCAGCAGCTTAGTAACGGACACCGGGGAGCTGTTTTTT
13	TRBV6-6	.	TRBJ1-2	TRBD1	CAGQGETNYGYTF	TGTGCCGGACAGGGTGAAACTAACTATGGCTACACCTTC
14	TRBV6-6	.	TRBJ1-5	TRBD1	CASTRTGYNQPQHF	TGTGCCAGCACCCGGACAGGGTATAATCAGCCCCAGCATTTT
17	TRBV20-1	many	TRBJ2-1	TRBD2	CSARDPFGNGGWDEQFF	TGCAGTGCTAGAGATCCCTTCGGCAACGGGGGGTGGGATGAGCAGTTCTTC
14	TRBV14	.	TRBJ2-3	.	CASRLGSSTDTQYF	TGTGCCAGCAGACTGGGGTCTAGCACAGATACGCAGTATTTT
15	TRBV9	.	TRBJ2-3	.	CASSVEYQGHDTQYF	TGTGCCAGCAGCGTAGAATATCAGGGACACGATACGCAGTATTTT
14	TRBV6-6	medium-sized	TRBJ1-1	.	CASSYSPLNTEAFF	TGTGCCAGCAGTTACAGTCCGTTGAACACTGAAGCTTTCTTT
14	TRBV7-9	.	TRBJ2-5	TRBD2	CASSPGLAGETQYF	TGTGCCAGCAGCCCGGGACTAGCAGGGGAGACCCAGTACTTC
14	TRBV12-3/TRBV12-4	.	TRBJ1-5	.	CASSLYGTNQPQHF	TGTGCCAGCAGTTTGTACGGTACCAATCAGCCCCAGCATTTT
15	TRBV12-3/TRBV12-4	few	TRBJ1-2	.	CASSFEGRVNYGYTF	TGTGCCAGCAGTTTCGAGGGGCGTGTAAACTATGGCTACACCTTC
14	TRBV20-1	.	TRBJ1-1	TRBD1	CSASGTELNTEAFF	TGCAGTGCTAGCGGGACAGAATTGAACACTGAAGCTTTCTTT
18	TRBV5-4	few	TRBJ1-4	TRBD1	CASSARDRGRGGNEKLFF	TGTGCCAGCAGCGCCCGGGACAGGGGGCGCGGGGGTAATGAAAAACTGTTTTTT
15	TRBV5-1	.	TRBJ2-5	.	CASSFGAQAGETQYF	TGCGCCAGCAGCTTCGGGGCACAAGCGGGAGAGACCCAGTACTTC
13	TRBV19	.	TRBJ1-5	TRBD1	CASKTGGPQPQHF	TGTGCCAGTAAAACAGGGGGTCCCCAGCCCCAGCATTTT
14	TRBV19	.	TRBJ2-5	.	CASSIVGTGETQYF	TGTGCCAGTAGTATAGTCGGGACCGGAGAGACCCAGTACTTC
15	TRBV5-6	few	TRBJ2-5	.	CASSAWDGVDETQYF	TGTGCCAGCAGCGCATGGGACGGAGTAGATGAGACCCAGTACTTC
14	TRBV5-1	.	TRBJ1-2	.	CASSLVAGTNHYTF	TGCGCCAGCAGCTTGGTTGCAGGGACCAACCACTACACCTTC
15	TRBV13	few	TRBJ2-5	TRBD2	CASSRSGGREETQYF	TGTGCCAGCAGCCGGAGCGGGGGGCGCGAAGAGACCCAGTACTTC
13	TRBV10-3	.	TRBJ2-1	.	CAISESSVVEQFF	TGTGCCATCAGTGAGTCATCGGTGGTTGAGCAGTTCTTC
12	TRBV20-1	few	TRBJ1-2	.	CSAAQDPYGYTF	TGCAGTGCTGCACAGGACCCCTATGGCTACACCTTC
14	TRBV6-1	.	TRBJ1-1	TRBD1	CASSLQGVYTEAFF	TGTGCCAGCAGTTTACAGGGGGTTTATACTGAAGCTTTCTTT
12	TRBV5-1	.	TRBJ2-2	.	CASSSSTGELFF	TGCGCCAGCAGCTCGAGCACCGGGGAGCTGTTTTTT
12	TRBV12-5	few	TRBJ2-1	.	CASGFQGTEQFF	TGTGCTAGTGGTTTTCAGGGGACTGAGCAGTTCTTC
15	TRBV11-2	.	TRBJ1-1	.	CASSLDRAMNTEAFF	TGTGCCAGCAGCTTAGACAGGGCCATGAACACTGAAGCTTTCTTT
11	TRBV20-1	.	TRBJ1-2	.	CSARVQRGYTF	TGCAGTGCTAGAGTCCAGCGGGGCTACACCTTC